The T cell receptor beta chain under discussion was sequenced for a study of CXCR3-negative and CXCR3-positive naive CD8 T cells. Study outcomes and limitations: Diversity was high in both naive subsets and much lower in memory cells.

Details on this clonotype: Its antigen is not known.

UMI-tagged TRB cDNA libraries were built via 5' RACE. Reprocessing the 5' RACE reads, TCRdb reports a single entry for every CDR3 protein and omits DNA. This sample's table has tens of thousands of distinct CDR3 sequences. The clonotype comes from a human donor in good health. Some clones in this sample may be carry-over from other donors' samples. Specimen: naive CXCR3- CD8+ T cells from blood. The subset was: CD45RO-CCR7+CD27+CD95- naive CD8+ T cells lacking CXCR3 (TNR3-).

CDR3 loop: CASSFKGPASGSDEQFF. This chain uses TRBV7-7 with TRBJ2-1; the D gene TCRdb calls, TRBD2, cannot be checked with no DNA. Germline V CDR1 and CDR2: SSHAT, FNYEAQ (reference sequence). The CDR3 is 17 residues long.